This note documents a single TCR beta chain sequence. Profiled with immunoSEQ multiplex PCR; TCRdb holds only in-frame clones, not every one. The repertoire holds 99,000 or so clones, with approximately 85% as singletons. The sample is drawn from a study of T cell clones after liver transplantation. Study-level information: Graft-donor-reactive sequences were compared with third-party-reactive TCRbeta sequences from pre-transplant mixed lymphocyte reactions.

Germline-derived CDR1 and CDR2 are SGHTA and FQGNSA. This CDR3 is 17 amino acids long. V lost 4 bases, J lost 9 bases, and 10 bases stayed unmatched. The rearrangement joins TRBV7-2 to TRBJ2-3; TRBD2 matches 16 bases. Sequencing was performed on CD4+ T cells from blood, taken before liver transplant. The receptor was isolated from a human donor who received a liver transplant. The chain's CDR3 is CASSSPGLAGGTRTQYF. CDR3 DNA sequence: TGTGCCAGCAGCTCTCCGGGACTAGCGGGGGGGACGCGAACGCAGTATTTT.